Listed below are T cell receptor beta chains from one sample, sequenced in a study of CD8 T cells in Susac syndrome. TCRdb reprocessed the immunoSEQ multiplex PCR reads via MiXCR and lists one record per CDR3 protein. The table has approximately 170,000 distinct CDR3 sequences, approximately 90% seen once. Material for sequencing was CD4+ T cells from PBMCs. These receptors originate from a human donor in good health. Each CDR3 is given with its conserved first and last residue. Each record gives: V gene, D gene, J gene, clone size, CDR3 DNA, CDR3 protein. D genes are given only for firm matches. Only part of the rows carry a size: once, few, many, or a class if the clone is expanded.

v_gene: TRBV28
d_gene: TRBD2
j_gene: TRBJ2-7
abundance: NA
CDR3nt: TGTGCCAGCGGGTCGCTAGCGGGAGCGTACGAGCAGTACTTC
CDR3aa: CASGSLAGAYEQYF

v_gene: TRBV7-9
d_gene: TRBD2
j_gene: TRBJ2-5
abundance: NA
CDR3nt: TGTGCCAGCAGCTTTCCTAGCGGAAGCCAAGAGACCCAGTACTTC
CDR3aa: CASSFPSGSQETQYF

v_gene: TRBV23-1
d_gene: NA
j_gene: TRBJ1-6
abundance: once
CDR3nt: TGCGCCAGCAAAGGAGTCCACTTT
CDR3aa: CASKGVHF

v_gene: TRBV7-9
d_gene: NA
j_gene: TRBJ2-7
abundance: NA
CDR3nt: TGTGCCAGCAGCTTATGGAGCAGGACCCTTCGGGAGCAGTACTTC
CDR3aa: CASSLWSRTLREQYF

v_gene: TRBV12-2
d_gene: NA
j_gene: TRBJ2-3
abundance: NA
CDR3nt: TGTGCAAGTCGCTTAGAGCGGGGGGGCACAGATACGCAGTATTTT
CDR3aa: CASRLERGGTDTQYF

v_gene: TRBV2
d_gene: NA
j_gene: TRBJ1-6
abundance: NA
CDR3nt: TGTGCCAGCAGGGGGGGCTCCTATAATTCACCCCTCCACTTT
CDR3aa: CASRGGSYNSPLHF

v_gene: TRBV29-1
d_gene: TRBD2
j_gene: TRBJ2-3
abundance: once
CDR3nt: TGCAGCGCGAATAGCGGGGGGGGCACAGATACGCAGTATTTT
CDR3aa: CSANSGGGTDTQYF

v_gene: TRBV3-1
d_gene: NA
j_gene: TRBJ2-7
abundance: few
CDR3nt: TGTGCCAGCAGCCAAGGGCCAGGAGGGGCCTACGAGCAGTACTTC
CDR3aa: CASSQGPGGAYEQYF

v_gene: TRBV28
d_gene: TRBD1
j_gene: TRBJ1-2
abundance: NA
CDR3nt: TGTGCCAGCAGTATCCCCGACAGGGTTGGCTACACCTTC
CDR3aa: CASSIPDRVGYTF

v_gene: TRBV6-1
d_gene: TRBD1
j_gene: TRBJ2-7
abundance: NA
CDR3nt: TGTGCCAGCAGTGAATCCTGGACAGGAGATGGGGAGCAGTACTTC
CDR3aa: CASSESWTGDGEQYF

v_gene: TRBV12-5
d_gene: NA
j_gene: TRBJ2-2
abundance: NA
CDR3nt: TGTGCTAGTGGTTTGGTTCAGGGAAACACCGGGGAGCTGTTTTTT
CDR3aa: CASGLVQGNTGELFF

v_gene: TRBV7-9
d_gene: TRBD1
j_gene: TRBJ1-3
abundance: once
CDR3nt: TGTGCCAGCAGCTTAGACGGGACAGCAACAATATATTTT
CDR3aa: CASSLDGTATIYF

v_gene: TRBV2
d_gene: NA
j_gene: TRBJ1-6
abundance: NA
CDR3nt: TGTGCCAGCAGTGAACAGATCCTTAATTCACCCCTCCACTTT
CDR3aa: CASSEQILNSPLHF

v_gene: TRBV7-8
d_gene: TRBD2
j_gene: TRBJ2-7
abundance: NA
CDR3nt: TGTGCCAGCAGCTTAGTACTAGCGGGAGAGACCCCCCCTAACGAGCAGTACTTC
CDR3aa: CASSLVLAGETPPNEQYF

v_gene: TRBV5-1
d_gene: NA
j_gene: TRBJ2-6
abundance: NA
CDR3nt: TGCGCCAGCAGCTTGGTTGGACGGCCTAGCTCTGGGGCCAACGTCCTGACTTTC
CDR3aa: CASSLVGRPSSGANVLTF

v_gene: TRBV28
d_gene: NA
j_gene: TRBJ2-5
abundance: NA
CDR3nt: TGTGCCAGCAGGGCCGCCGGCGAGACCCAGTACTTC
CDR3aa: CASRAAGETQYF

v_gene: TRBV7-2
d_gene: TRBD2
j_gene: TRBJ2-7
abundance: NA
CDR3nt: TGTGCCAGCAGCTTCACTAGCGGGGGGAACTACGAGCAGTACTTC
CDR3aa: CASSFTSGGNYEQYF

v_gene: TRBV4-3
d_gene: NA
j_gene: TRBJ1-2
abundance: NA
CDR3nt: TGCGCCAGCAGCCAAGGGGGGGTGTCGGAAGGCTACACCTTC
CDR3aa: CASSQGGVSEGYTF

v_gene: TRBV19
d_gene: TRBD2
j_gene: TRBJ2-5
abundance: once
CDR3nt: TGTGCCAGTAGTCGACTAGCGGGAGGAGAGACCCAGTACTTC
CDR3aa: CASSRLAGGETQYF

v_gene: TRBV28
d_gene: NA
j_gene: TRBJ1-2
abundance: NA
CDR3nt: TGTGCCAGCAGTCCTGGAGGGTACTATGGCTACACCTTC
CDR3aa: CASSPGGYYGYTF

v_gene: TRBV7-9
d_gene: NA
j_gene: TRBJ1-4
abundance: NA
CDR3nt: TGTGCCAGCAGCTCGGACAGCGAAAAACTGTTTTTT
CDR3aa: CASSSDSEKLFF

v_gene: TRBV3-1
d_gene: TRBD1
j_gene: TRBJ2-1
abundance: NA
CDR3nt: TGTGCCAGCAGCCAGACCGGGACAGAAGAATACAATGAGCAGTTCTTC
CDR3aa: CASSQTGTEEYNEQFF

v_gene: TRBV28
d_gene: TRBD1
j_gene: TRBJ1-5
abundance: NA
CDR3nt: TGTGCCAGCAGTTTAAACGGACAGGGGGCGCATCAGCCCCAGCATTTT
CDR3aa: CASSLNGQGAHQPQHF

v_gene: TRBV12-3/TRBV12-4
d_gene: NA
j_gene: TRBJ2-7
abundance: NA
CDR3nt: TGTGCCAGCAGTTTAGGTAGCGGACTGAGCTCCTACGAGCAGTACTTC
CDR3aa: CASSLGSGLSSYEQYF

v_gene: TRBV2
d_gene: NA
j_gene: TRBJ2-3
abundance: NA
CDR3nt: TGTGCCAGCAGTGTGGACTACGGGGATACGCAGTATTTT
CDR3aa: CASSVDYGDTQYF

v_gene: TRBV29-1
d_gene: NA
j_gene: TRBJ1-1
abundance: NA
CDR3nt: TGCAGCGTTGGGAGGACTGAAGCTTTCTTT
CDR3aa: CSVGRTEAFF

v_gene: TRBV28
d_gene: TRBD1
j_gene: TRBJ1-2
abundance: NA
CDR3nt: TGTGCCAGCAGCGCTGCTTTGACAGGGAGGGGGGGCTACACCTTC
CDR3aa: CASSAALTGRGGYTF

v_gene: TRBV7-2
d_gene: TRBD1
j_gene: TRBJ1-4
abundance: NA
CDR3nt: TGTGCCAGCAACCTGCAGGGGGCTACTAATGAAAAACTGTTTTTT
CDR3aa: CASNLQGATNEKLFF

v_gene: TRBV4-1
d_gene: NA
j_gene: TRBJ2-7
abundance: few
CDR3nt: TGCGCCAGCAGCCCAAGGGACTCCAGGACCTCCGAGCAGTACTTC
CDR3aa: CASSPRDSRTSEQYF

v_gene: TRBV7-2
d_gene: NA
j_gene: TRBJ2-2
abundance: NA
CDR3nt: TGTGCCAGCACCCCTGGCGGGGGCTATACCGGGGAGCTGTTTTTT
CDR3aa: CASTPGGGYTGELFF

v_gene: TRBV5-1
d_gene: NA
j_gene: TRBJ1-4
abundance: few
CDR3nt: TGCGCCAGCAGCCGCGAAGGGAATAATGAAAAACTGTTTTTT
CDR3aa: CASSREGNNEKLFF

v_gene: TRBV30
d_gene: TRBD2
j_gene: TRBJ2-3
abundance: once
CDR3nt: TGTGCCTGGAGTGTAGGGCTAGCGGGAGTAAATACGCAGTATTTT
CDR3aa: CAWSVGLAGVNTQYF

v_gene: TRBV12-3/TRBV12-4
d_gene: NA
j_gene: TRBJ1-4
abundance: NA
CDR3nt: TGTGCCAGCAGTTTGAGGGGATTTACTAATGAAAAACTGTTTTTT
CDR3aa: CASSLRGFTNEKLFF

v_gene: TRBV3-1
d_gene: TRBD2
j_gene: TRBJ2-5
abundance: NA
CDR3nt: TGTGCCAGCAGCCAAGTAGCGGGAGGGCTCGGGACCCAGTACTTC
CDR3aa: CASSQVAGGLGTQYF

v_gene: TRBV2
d_gene: NA
j_gene: TRBJ2-5
abundance: NA
CDR3nt: TGTGCCAGCAGTGAAAGTTACCTCCCCTACTTC
CDR3aa: CASSESYLPYF

v_gene: TRBV5-1
d_gene: NA
j_gene: TRBJ2-2
abundance: NA
CDR3nt: TGCGCCAGCAGCTTTGGTACGGGACGAGTCACCGGGGAGCTGTTTTTT
CDR3aa: CASSFGTGRVTGELFF

v_gene: TRBV20-1
d_gene: TRBD1
j_gene: TRBJ1-6
abundance: NA
CDR3nt: TGCAGTGCTAGAGATACGGACAGGGCTGGCTATAATTCACCCCTCCACTTT
CDR3aa: CSARDTDRAGYNSPLHF

v_gene: TRBV2
d_gene: NA
j_gene: TRBJ2-3
abundance: NA
CDR3nt: TGTGCCAGCAGTGACACCCCAGATACGCAGTATTTT
CDR3aa: CASSDTPDTQYF

v_gene: TRBV7-9
d_gene: NA
j_gene: TRBJ2-5
abundance: NA
CDR3nt: TGTGCCAGCAGCCCCGCTAATCCGGGGACCCAGTACTTC
CDR3aa: CASSPANPGTQYF

v_gene: TRBV6-1
d_gene: TRBD1
j_gene: TRBJ2-2
abundance: NA
CDR3nt: TGTGCCAGCAGACCGCCAGTAGGACAGGGTAACACCGGGGAGCTGTTTTTT
CDR3aa: CASRPPVGQGNTGELFF

v_gene: TRBV18
d_gene: NA
j_gene: TRBJ1-2
abundance: NA
CDR3nt: TGTGCCAGCACACTATCGTATGCAGGGGGCTACACCTTC
CDR3aa: CASTLSYAGGYTF

v_gene: TRBV5-1
d_gene: TRBD1
j_gene: TRBJ2-5
abundance: NA
CDR3nt: TGCGCCAGCACCCGGACAGGGGGCGAGACCCAGTACTTC
CDR3aa: CASTRTGGETQYF

v_gene: TRBV30
d_gene: NA
j_gene: TRBJ1-4
abundance: NA
CDR3nt: TGTGCCTGGGGGATGGACAGTTCGAATGAAAAACTGTTTTTT
CDR3aa: CAWGMDSSNEKLFF

v_gene: TRBV13
d_gene: TRBD2
j_gene: TRBJ2-3
abundance: NA
CDR3nt: TGTGCCAGCAGCACGAAACGGGGGGGCCCAAGAGATACGCAGTATTTT
CDR3aa: CASSTKRGGPRDTQYF

v_gene: TRBV19
d_gene: TRBD1
j_gene: TRBJ2-5
abundance: NA
CDR3nt: TGTGCCAGTAGTCCCGTGGACAGGGTGGAGACCCAGTACTTC
CDR3aa: CASSPVDRVETQYF

v_gene: TRBV30
d_gene: NA
j_gene: TRBJ2-1
abundance: NA
CDR3nt: TGTGCCTGGGCTCGGAGGGAGGAGCAGTTCTTC
CDR3aa: CAWARREEQFF

v_gene: TRBV6-2/TRBV6-3
d_gene: NA
j_gene: TRBJ1-2
abundance: NA
CDR3nt: TGTGCCAGCAGTACCCCGGGACGGGGCGTCTATGGCTACACCTTC
CDR3aa: CASSTPGRGVYGYTF

v_gene: TRBV27
d_gene: NA
j_gene: TRBJ2-7
abundance: NA
CDR3nt: TGTGCCAGCGGAGTGGAGTCGCAGGGATCCTACGAGCAGTACTTC
CDR3aa: CASGVESQGSYEQYF

v_gene: TRBV6-1
d_gene: NA
j_gene: TRBJ1-2
abundance: NA
CDR3nt: TGTGCCAGCAGTCTAGACAAAAACTATGGCTACACCTTC
CDR3aa: CASSLDKNYGYTF

v_gene: TRBV7-3
d_gene: NA
j_gene: TRBJ2-2
abundance: NA
CDR3nt: TGTGCCAGCAGCTCTGGAAGGGACACCGGGGAGCTGTTTTTT
CDR3aa: CASSSGRDTGELFF

v_gene: TRBV6-5
d_gene: NA
j_gene: TRBJ1-1
abundance: NA
CDR3nt: TGTGCCAGCAGCGAAGGGAAAACTGAAGCTTTCTTT
CDR3aa: CASSEGKTEAFF

v_gene: TRBV10-3
d_gene: NA
j_gene: TRBJ1-2
abundance: NA
CDR3nt: TGTGCCATCAGTGGGACGCCCAACTATGGCTACACCTTC
CDR3aa: CAISGTPNYGYTF

v_gene: TRBV10-1
d_gene: NA
j_gene: TRBJ2-2
abundance: NA
CDR3nt: TGCGCCAGCAGTGACGAGGGATCCGGGGAGCTGTTTTTT
CDR3aa: CASSDEGSGELFF

v_gene: TRBV6-2/TRBV6-3
d_gene: TRBD2
j_gene: TRBJ2-3
abundance: NA
CDR3nt: TGTGCCAGCAGGAGACTAGCGGGAGGGAAGAGGAGCACAGATACGCAGTATTTT
CDR3aa: CASRRLAGGKRSTDTQYF

v_gene: TRBV20-1
d_gene: NA
j_gene: TRBJ1-1
abundance: once
CDR3nt: TGCAGTGCTAGAGATCCCGTCCAGCAGGAAGCTTTCTTT
CDR3aa: CSARDPVQQEAFF

v_gene: TRBV7-9
d_gene: NA
j_gene: TRBJ1-6
abundance: NA
CDR3nt: TGTGCCAGCAGCTACGGGACAAGCCTGCCACCCCTCCACTTT
CDR3aa: CASSYGTSLPPLHF

v_gene: TRBV4-3
d_gene: TRBD1
j_gene: TRBJ2-7
abundance: NA
CDR3nt: TGCGCCAGCAGCGCCAGGACAGGGAGCTACTACGAGCAGTACTTC
CDR3aa: CASSARTGSYYEQYF

v_gene: TRBV27
d_gene: TRBD1
j_gene: TRBJ2-2
abundance: NA
CDR3nt: TGTGCCAGCAGTTTGGGACAGGGGAACACCGGGGAGCTGTTTTTT
CDR3aa: CASSLGQGNTGELFF